Included here is one T cell receptor beta chain sequence, with context. The entry originates in a study of T cells after somatic rescue of genetic block. TCRdb's copy holds only in-frame clones and misses some; the assay was immunoSEQ multiplex PCR. The data show 12,000 or so clones, with roughly two thirds seen just once and just under 20% held by the top ten. The CDR3 loop spans 20 amino acids. Germline V gene sequence: CDR1 MGHRA, CDR2 YSYEKL. The V gene lost 1 base and the J gene lost 8 bases, with 29 bases spanning the gap. Input material: peripheral blood mononuclear cells (PBMCs). This chain joins TRBV4-1 and TRBJ1-4; a possible D gene is TRBD1 (5 bases). The TCR originated in a boy aged 5-17 years. The CDR3 loop is CASSQVGSGTTNRWKEKLFF. In DNA form, the CDR3 reads TGCGCCAGCAGCCAAGTTGGTTCGGGAACCACCAACAGGTGGAAGGAAAAACTGTTTTTT.